These T cell receptor beta chains were read from a single sample in a study of blood T cells in healthy people across ages. TCRdb reprocessed the 5' RACE reads via MiXCR and lists one record per CDR3 protein. The table includes 1.5 million to 1.8 million distinct CDR3 sequences, approximately 43% detected once. The source material was blood. These receptors came from a woman aged 18 to 35 in good health. Each CDR3 is given with its conserved first and last residue. D genes are given only for firm matches. The size of a clone is reported for some rows only, either as once, few or many, or as a class for expanded clones.

d_gene: NA; abundance: NA; j_gene: TRBJ2-3; v_gene: TRBV7-2; CDR3aa: CASSAQGGPGGDTQYF; CDR3nt: TGTGCCAGCAGCGCCCAGGGCGGTCCCGGGGGCGATACGCAGTATTTT
d_gene: NA; abundance: NA; j_gene: TRBJ2-3; v_gene: TRBV27; CDR3aa: CASSSRGGVTDTQYF; CDR3nt: TGTGCCAGCAGCTCAAGGGGGGGGGTCACAGATACGCAGTATTTT
d_gene: TRBD2; abundance: NA; j_gene: TRBJ2-1; v_gene: TRBV12-3/TRBV12-4; CDR3aa: CASSAESGLAGGRQFF; CDR3nt: TGTGCCAGCAGTGCTGAATCGGGACTAGCGGGAGGCAGGCAGTTCTTC
d_gene: NA; abundance: NA; j_gene: TRBJ2-1; v_gene: TRBV7-2; CDR3aa: CASSPAAQSNEQFF; CDR3nt: TGTGCCAGCAGCCCGGCCGCTCAATCCAATGAGCAGTTCTTC
d_gene: TRBD2; abundance: NA; j_gene: TRBJ2-1; v_gene: TRBV28; CDR3aa: CASSFTAGGHNEQFF; CDR3nt: TGTGCCAGCAGTTTTACGGCGGGAGGCCACAATGAGCAGTTCTTC
d_gene: TRBD1; abundance: few; j_gene: TRBJ2-3; v_gene: TRBV3-1; CDR3aa: CASSQRGLGRDTQYF; CDR3nt: TGTGCCAGCAGCCAAAGGGGGCTAGGTAGAGATACGCAGTATTTT
d_gene: NA; abundance: NA; j_gene: TRBJ2-5; v_gene: TRBV27; CDR3aa: CASRGRSQETQYF; CDR3nt: TGTGCCAGCCGGGGCAGATCCCAAGAGACCCAGTACTTC
d_gene: TRBD2; abundance: NA; j_gene: TRBJ2-5; v_gene: TRBV9; CDR3aa: CASSETSGTHEQYF; CDR3nt: TGTGCCAGCAGCGAAACTAGCGGGACCCATGAGCAGTACTTC
d_gene: NA; abundance: few; j_gene: TRBJ1-1; v_gene: TRBV29-1; CDR3aa: CSVGGGGTEAFF; CDR3nt: TGCAGCGTTGGGGGGGGAGGTACTGAAGCTTTCTTT
d_gene: NA; abundance: NA; j_gene: TRBJ2-4; v_gene: TRBV20-1; CDR3aa: CSAAHLEARNIQYF; CDR3nt: TGCAGTGCTGCCCATCTAGAGGCGCGAAACATTCAGTACTTC
d_gene: TRBD1; abundance: NA; j_gene: TRBJ1-5; v_gene: TRBV20-1; CDR3aa: CSATGTVGSNQPQHF; CDR3nt: TGCAGTGCTACTGGGACAGTAGGTAGCAATCAGCCCCAGCATTTT
d_gene: NA; abundance: NA; j_gene: TRBJ2-1; v_gene: TRBV12-3/TRBV12-4; CDR3aa: CASRITSVNEQFF; CDR3nt: TGTGCCAGCAGAATTACTAGTGTCAATGAGCAGTTCTTC
d_gene: TRBD1; abundance: NA; j_gene: TRBJ2-1; v_gene: TRBV5-1; CDR3aa: CASSLGDRVDEQFF; CDR3nt: TGCGCCAGCAGCTTGGGGGACAGGGTCGATGAGCAGTTCTTC
d_gene: NA; abundance: NA; j_gene: TRBJ1-5; v_gene: TRBV10-3; CDR3aa: CAISESRGNRPQHF; CDR3nt: TGTGCCATCAGTGAGTCTCGGGGCAATCGGCCCCAGCATTTT
d_gene: NA; abundance: few; j_gene: TRBJ2-3; v_gene: TRBV10-1; CDR3aa: CASSTSQSTDTQYF; CDR3nt: TGCGCCAGCAGTACCAGCCAGAGCACAGATACGCAGTATTTT
d_gene: TRBD2; abundance: NA; j_gene: TRBJ2-5; v_gene: TRBV4-3; CDR3aa: CASSQDPLAGGPETQYF; CDR3nt: TGCGCCAGCAGCCAAGATCCTCTAGCGGGAGGTCCAGAGACCCAGTACTTC
d_gene: NA; abundance: NA; j_gene: TRBJ2-1; v_gene: TRBV5-1; CDR3aa: CASSSLDSPREFF; CDR3nt: TGCGCCAGCAGCTCACTGGACAGCCCGAGGGAGTTCTTC
d_gene: NA; abundance: few; j_gene: TRBJ2-7; v_gene: TRBV20-1; CDR3aa: CSARQRIYEQYF; CDR3nt: TGCAGTGCTAGACAGCGTATCTACGAGCAGTACTTC
d_gene: NA; abundance: NA; j_gene: TRBJ1-6; v_gene: TRBV12-3/TRBV12-4; CDR3aa: CASRGGYNSPLHF; CDR3nt: TGTGCCAGCAGGGGCGGGTATAATTCACCCCTCCACTTT
d_gene: TRBD1; abundance: NA; j_gene: TRBJ1-1; v_gene: TRBV6-2/TRBV6-3; CDR3aa: CASTQDRGHTEAFF; CDR3nt: TGTGCCAGCACCCAAGACAGGGGGCACACTGAAGCTTTCTTT
d_gene: NA; abundance: NA; j_gene: TRBJ2-5; v_gene: TRBV6-5; CDR3aa: CASSYTYVGGPQETQYF; CDR3nt: TGTGCCAGCAGTTACACCTATGTCGGGGGGCCCCAAGAGACCCAGTACTTC
d_gene: NA; abundance: NA; j_gene: TRBJ2-7; v_gene: TRBV7-9; CDR3aa: CASSLALTGEQYF; CDR3nt: TGTGCCAGCAGCTTAGCGCTGACCGGCGAGCAGTACTTC
d_gene: NA; abundance: NA; j_gene: TRBJ2-1; v_gene: TRBV28; CDR3aa: CASGGAWLALRNEQFF; CDR3nt: TGTGCCAGCGGGGGAGCGTGGCTAGCTTTGAGGAATGAGCAGTTCTTC
d_gene: TRBD2; abundance: NA; j_gene: TRBJ2-2; v_gene: TRBV25-1; CDR3aa: CASSEGLGGVTGELFF; CDR3nt: TGTGCCAGCAGTGAGGGTCTGGGGGGGGTCACCGGGGAGCTGTTTTTT
d_gene: NA; abundance: NA; j_gene: TRBJ2-7; v_gene: TRBV2; CDR3aa: CASSLGPMDYEQYF; CDR3nt: TGTGCCAGCAGCCTCGGGCCGATGGACTACGAGCAGTACTTC
d_gene: NA; abundance: NA; j_gene: TRBJ2-7; v_gene: TRBV6-6; CDR3aa: CASSYSPGLRNEQYF; CDR3nt: TGTGCCAGCAGTTACTCGCCCGGGCTTCGGAATGAGCAGTACTTC
d_gene: TRBD1; abundance: NA; j_gene: TRBJ2-7; v_gene: TRBV20-1; CDR3aa: CSARFHGTGRTYEQYF; CDR3nt: TGCAGTGCTAGATTCCACGGGACAGGCCGTACCTACGAGCAGTACTTC
d_gene: TRBD2; abundance: few; j_gene: TRBJ2-3; v_gene: TRBV20-1; CDR3aa: CSAMGRGTSRDTQYF; CDR3nt: TGCAGTGCTATGGGACGAGGGACTAGCAGAGATACGCAGTATTTT
d_gene: TRBD2; abundance: NA; j_gene: TRBJ2-1; v_gene: TRBV20-1; CDR3aa: CSARVGSGTYNEQFF; CDR3nt: TGCAGTGCTAGAGTAGGTAGCGGGACCTACAATGAGCAGTTCTTC